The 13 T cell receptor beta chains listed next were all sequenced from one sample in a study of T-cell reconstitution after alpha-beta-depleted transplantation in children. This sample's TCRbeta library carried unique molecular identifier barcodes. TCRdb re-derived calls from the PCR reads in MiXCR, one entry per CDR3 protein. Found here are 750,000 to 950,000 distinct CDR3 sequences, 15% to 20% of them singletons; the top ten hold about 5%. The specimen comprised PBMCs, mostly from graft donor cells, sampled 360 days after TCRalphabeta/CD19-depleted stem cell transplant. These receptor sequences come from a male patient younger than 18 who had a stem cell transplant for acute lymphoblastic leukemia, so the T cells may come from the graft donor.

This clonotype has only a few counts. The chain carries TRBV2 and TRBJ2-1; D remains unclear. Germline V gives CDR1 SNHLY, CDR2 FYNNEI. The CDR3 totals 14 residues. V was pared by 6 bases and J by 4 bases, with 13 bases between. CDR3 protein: CASSRSRRYNEQFF. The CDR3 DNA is TGTGCCAGCAGCAGGTCCCGTAGATACAATGAGCAGTTCTTC.

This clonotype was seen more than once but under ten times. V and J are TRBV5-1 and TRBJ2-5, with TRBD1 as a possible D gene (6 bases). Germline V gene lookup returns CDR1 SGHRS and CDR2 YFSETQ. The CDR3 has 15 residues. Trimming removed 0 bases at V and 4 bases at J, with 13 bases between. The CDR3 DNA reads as TGCGCCAGCAGCTTGGAACAGGGCGACCGAGAGACCCAGTACTTC. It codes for CASSLEQGDRETQYF.

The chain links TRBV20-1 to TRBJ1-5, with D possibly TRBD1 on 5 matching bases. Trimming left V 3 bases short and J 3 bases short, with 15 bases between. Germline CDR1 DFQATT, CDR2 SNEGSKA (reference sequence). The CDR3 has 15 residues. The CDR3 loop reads CSASQTTGVNQPQHF. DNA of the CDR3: TGCAGTGCTAGTCAGACTACAGGAGTCAATCAGCCCCAGCATTTT.

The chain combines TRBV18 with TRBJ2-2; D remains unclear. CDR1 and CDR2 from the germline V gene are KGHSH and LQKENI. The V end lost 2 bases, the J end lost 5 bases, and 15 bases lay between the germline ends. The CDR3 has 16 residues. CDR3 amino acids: CASSPEIRILTGELFF. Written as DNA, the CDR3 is TGTGCCAGCTCACCAGAAATTCGAATTTTAACCGGGGAGCTGTTTTTT.

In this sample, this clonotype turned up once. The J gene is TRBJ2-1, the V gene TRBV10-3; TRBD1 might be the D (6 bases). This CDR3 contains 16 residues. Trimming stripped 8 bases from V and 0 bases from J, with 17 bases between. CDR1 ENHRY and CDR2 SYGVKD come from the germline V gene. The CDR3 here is CAIGRGPGASYNEQFF. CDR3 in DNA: TGTGCCATCGGAAGGGGTCCAGGGGCCTCCTACAATGAGCAGTTCTTC.

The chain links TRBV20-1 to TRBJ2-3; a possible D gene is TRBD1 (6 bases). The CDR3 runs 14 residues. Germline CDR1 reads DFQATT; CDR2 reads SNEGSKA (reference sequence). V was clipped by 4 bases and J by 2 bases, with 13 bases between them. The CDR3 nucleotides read TGCAGTGCTAAAACAGGGCTCTACACAGATACGCAGTATTTT. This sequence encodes CSAKTGLYTDTQYF.

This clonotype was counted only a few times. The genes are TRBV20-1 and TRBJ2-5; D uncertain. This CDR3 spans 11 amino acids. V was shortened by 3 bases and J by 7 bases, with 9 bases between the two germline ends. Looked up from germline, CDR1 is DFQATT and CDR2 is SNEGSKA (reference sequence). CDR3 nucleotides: TGCAGTGCTAGTCTTACCTTGACCCAGTACTTC. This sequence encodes CSASLTLTQYF.

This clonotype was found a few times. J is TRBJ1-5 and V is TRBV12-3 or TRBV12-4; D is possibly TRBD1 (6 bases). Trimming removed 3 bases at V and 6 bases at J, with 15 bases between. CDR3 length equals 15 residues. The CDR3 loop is CASSFPTGGGQPQHF. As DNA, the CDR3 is TGTGCCAGCAGTTTTCCGACAGGCGGAGGTCAGCCCCAGCATTTT.

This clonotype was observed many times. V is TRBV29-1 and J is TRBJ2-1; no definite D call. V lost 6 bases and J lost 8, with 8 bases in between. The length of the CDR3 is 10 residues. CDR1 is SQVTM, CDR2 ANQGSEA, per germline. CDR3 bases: TGCAGCGTCTTCTGGGATGAGCAGTTCTTC. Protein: CSVFWDEQFF.

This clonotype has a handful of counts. The CDR3 nucleotides are TGTGCCAGCAGCGTAAATTTGGGAGCCGACACTGAAGCTTTCTTT. This sequence encodes CASSVNLGADTEAFF. The J gene is TRBJ1-1, the V gene TRBV9; the D is unclear. This CDR3 has 15 residues. The V and J ends lost 1 base and 3 bases respectively, with 13 bases between them. Germline CDR1 is SGDLS and CDR2 is YYNGEE.

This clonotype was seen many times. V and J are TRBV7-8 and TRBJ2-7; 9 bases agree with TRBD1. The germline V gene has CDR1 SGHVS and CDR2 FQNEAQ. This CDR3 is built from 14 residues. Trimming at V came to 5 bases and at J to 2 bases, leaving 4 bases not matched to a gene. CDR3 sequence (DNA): TGTGCCAGCAGCCAGGGGACAGGGCCCTACGAGCAGTACTTC. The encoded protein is CASSQGTGPYEQYF.

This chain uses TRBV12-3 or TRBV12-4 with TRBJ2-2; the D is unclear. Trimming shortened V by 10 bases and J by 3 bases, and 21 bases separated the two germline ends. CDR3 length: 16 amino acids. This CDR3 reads CATYQLRRADTGELFF. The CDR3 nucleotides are TGTGCCACCTATCAACTTAGACGGGCGGACACCGGGGAGCTGTTTTTT.

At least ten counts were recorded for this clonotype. The CDR3 sequence is CASSSDTATDTQYF. CDR3 in DNA: TGTGCCAGCAGCTCGGACACAGCTACGGATACGCAGTATTTT. The rearrangement links TRBV7-2 to TRBJ2-3; possible D gene TRBD1, 5 bases. The CDR3 covers 14 residues. Germline V gene lookup returns CDR1 SGHTA and CDR2 FQGNSA. The V gene lost 4 bases and the J gene lost 6 bases, with 14 bases spanning the gap.